The subject of this entry is one TCR beta chain. Reverse transcription of about 0.45 to 1 ug RNA was performed with random hexamers. TCRdb recomputed calls from the immunoSEQ multiplex PCR reads with MiXCR, one row per CDR3 protein. Of more than 100,000 distinct CDR3 sequences in the sample, around 96% are singletons; the top ten hold about 0.14%. This record belongs to a study of CD8 T cells in Susac syndrome. Study-level background: Patients with Susac syndrome were, at the time of blood collection, therapy-naive, maintained on corticosteroids, or maintained on intravenous immunoglobulin alone.

V was trimmed by 3 bases and J by 11 bases, leaving 10 bases between them. This CDR3 has 11 amino acids. The germline V gene has CDR1 LGHDT and CDR2 YNNKEL (reference sequence). TEMRA cells were FACS-enriched, unlike CD8+ and CD4+ T cells, which were negatively isolated. The chain carries TRBV3-1 and TRBJ1-1; D is unresolved. Sequenced material: CD4+ T cells from PBMCs. The clonotype originates from a human donor with Susac syndrome. Here the CDR3 DNA reads TGTGCCAGCAGCCAGGGGAAGTTCGCTTTCTTT. Amino acids: CASSQGKFAFF.